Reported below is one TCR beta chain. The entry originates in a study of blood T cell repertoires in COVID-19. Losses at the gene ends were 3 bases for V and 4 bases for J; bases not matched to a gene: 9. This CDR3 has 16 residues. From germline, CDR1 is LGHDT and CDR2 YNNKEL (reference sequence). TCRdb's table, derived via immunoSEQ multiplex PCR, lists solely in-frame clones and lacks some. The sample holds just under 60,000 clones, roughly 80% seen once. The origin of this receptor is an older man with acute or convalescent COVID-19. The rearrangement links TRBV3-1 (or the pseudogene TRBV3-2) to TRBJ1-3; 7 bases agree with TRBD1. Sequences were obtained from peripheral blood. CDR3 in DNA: TGTGCCAGCAGCCACTTTGACAGGGTCGGCGGAAACACCATATATTTT. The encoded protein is CASSHFDRVGGNTIYF.